This T cell receptor beta chain comes out of a study of T cell responses to AZD1222 COVID-19 vaccine. This CDR3 contains 16 residues. V was pared by 3 bases and J by 7 bases, with 11 bases of the junction left unmatched. The germline V gene has CDR1 LNHDA and CDR2 SQIVND (reference sequence). Measured with immunoSEQ multiplex PCR; TCRdb has only the in-frame clones, and not every one. The table has 210,000 or so clones, 90% to 95% seen once. Study-wide results and caveats: Distributed over spike, vaccine-associated CD4 TCRs predominated at 160-218 and 743-854. The donors showed a predominance of white British ancestry and of females, with possible underestimation of clonal diversity. Seropositivity was recorded at baseline in only a handful of AZD1222 recipients.

This clone was seen once. Antigen unknown. The sequenced sample was peripheral blood, obtained on day 0 of MenACWY control vaccination. The origin of this receptor is an adult in good health. V gene TRBV19 combines with J gene TRBJ2-1, with TRBD2 matching 8 bases. The CDR3 sequence: CASSIGATSAKNEQFF. The DNA of the CDR3 is TGTGCCAGTAGTATCGGGGCGACTAGCGCAAAAAATGAGCAGTTCTTC.